Presented here are 17 T cell receptor beta chains from one specimen sequenced in a study of cytomegalovirus exposure and HLA in healthy donors. The PCR was carried out with 60 Vbeta primers and 13 Jbeta primers. TCRdb's table, derived via immunoSEQ multiplex PCR, lists solely in-frame clones and lacks some. The table lists 130,000 or so clones, 75% to 90% of them singletons. The sample comprised PBMCs. Source of these receptors: a woman aged 25 to 39 in good health and CMV-seropositive.

The CDR3 DNA reads as TGTGCCAGCAGAAAGGGACAGGGGGCGTATGAGCAGTTCTTC. The encoded protein is CASRKGQGAYEQFF. V is TRBV2 and J is TRBJ2-1; TRBD1 matches at 12 bases. The CDR3 totals 14 residues. Germline V lookup: CDR1 SNHLY, CDR2 FYNNEI. V shed 6 bases and J 8 bases; nucleotides not matched to a gene: 5. The entire variable domain, with the rest obtained from reference TRBV2 and TRBJ2-1, is as follows: EPEVTQTPSHQVTQMGQEVILRCVPISNHLYFYWYRQILGQKVEFLVSFYNNEISEKSEIFDDQFSVERPDGSNFTLKIRSTKLEDSAMYFCASRKGQGAYEQFFGPGTRLTVL.

V is TRBV27 and J is TRBJ2-1, with 11 bases fitting TRBD1. CDR1 MNHEY and CDR2 SMNVEV come from the germline V gene (reference sequence). The ends lost 8 bases at V and 6 bases at J; junction bases unmatched: 9. CDR3 size: 15 residues. CDR3 bases: TGTGCCAGCGGGCCCCGGGACAGGGGGGTCAATGAGCAGTTCTTC. This encodes CASGPRDRGVNEQFF.

The chain uses TRBV7-3 and TRBJ2-3; the D gene is possibly TRBD2 (7 bases). The CDR3 sequence is 16 residues long. The germline CDR1 and CDR2 sequences are SGHTA and FQGTGA. Trimming shortened V by 0 bases and J by 2 bases, and 12 bases separated the two germline ends. CDR3: CASSLTGGGFTDTQYF. The CDR3 DNA sequence: TGTGCCAGCAGCTTAACAGGGGGGGGGTTCACAGATACGCAGTATTTT.

The chain employs TRBV7-9 and TRBJ1-1; maybe TRBD1 (6 bases). The CDR3 is 14 amino acids. V shed 0 bases and J shed 7 bases, with 12 bases lying between them. Germline V CDR1 and CDR2: SEHNR, FQNEAQ (reference sequence). CDR3 coding DNA: TGTGCCAGCAGCTTAGCGGGCAGGGGTGGTGAAGCTTTCTTT. Protein sequence: CASSLAGRGGEAFF.

This clone appeared once. The CDR3 here is CASRSNTEAFF. For the CDR3, the DNA is TGCGCCAGCAGAAGCAACACTGAAGCTTTCTTT. The rearrangement joins TRBV5-1 to TRBJ1-1; no clear D gene. Germline values: CDR1 SGHRS, CDR2 YFSETQ. The V end was cut by 5 bases, the J end by 2 bases, with 4 bases between. The CDR3 sequence is 11 residues long.

On this clone: This sample includes further DNA sequences coding for the same CDR3. This rearrangement joins TRBV7-6 to TRBJ2-5; no definite D call. Per the germline V gene, CDR1 is SGHVS and CDR2 is FNYEAQ. This CDR3 comprises 12 residues. V lost 4 bases to trimming and J lost 0 bases, with 3 bases between them. The CDR3 spells CASSSYQETQYF. In DNA, the CDR3 is TGTGCCAGCAGCTCGTACCAAGAGACCCAGTACTTC.

The CDR3, as DNA: TGTGCCAGCAGCGTAGGGACAGGGACTTACAATGAGCAGTTCTTC. It codes for CASSVGTGTYNEQFF. The V gene is TRBV9, the J gene TRBJ2-1, with 8 positions matching TRBD1. Trimming took 0 bases from V and 4 from J; bases not matched to a gene: 3. From germline, CDR1 is SGDLS and CDR2 YYNGEE. CDR3 length equals 15 residues.

V usage is TRBV6-4 and J usage is TRBJ1-6; no clear D. This CDR3 has 15 amino acids. Germline loops: CDR1 MRHNA, CDR2 SNTAGT. V lost 3 bases to trimming and J lost 2 bases, with 8 bases between them. CDR3 bases: TGTGCCAGCAGTGAGGGCGTCCCCTATAATTCACCCCTCCACTTT. It encodes CASSEGVPYNSPLHF.

The chain employs TRBV6-1 and TRBJ1-1; no firm D call. Trimming took off 3 bases at V and 6 bases at J, with 14 bases between the two ends. The germline V gene has CDR1 MNHNS and CDR2 SASEGT. This CDR3 region has 14 residues. CDR3 sequence reads: CASSDGRVTSEAFF. The CDR3 DNA sequence: TGTGCCAGCAGTGACGGTCGTGTAACGTCTGAAGCTTTCTTT.

The rearrangement links TRBV5-4 to TRBJ2-4; 9 bases map to TRBD2. This CDR3 is 17 amino acids long. Germline CDR1 and CDR2: SGHNT and YYREEE (reference sequence). V shed 0 bases, J shed 5 bases, and the junction held 9 bases outside the gene matches. CDR3 in amino acids: CASSLGGGGADENIQYF. The DNA of the CDR3 is TGTGCCAGCAGCTTGGGGGGCGGGGGGGCTGATGAAAACATTCAGTACTTC.

The chain couples TRBV21-1 to TRBJ2-1; whether TRBD2, the table's D call, matches the DNA was not checked. TRBV21-1 is an annotated pseudogene. This CDR3 has 16 amino acids. The CDR3 loop reads CASSIPGLAGVCEQFF. The CDR3 DNA follows: TGTGCCAGCAGCATACCGGGACTAGCGGGAGTTTGTGAGCAGTTCTTC.

For this clone: A junction boundary mismatches the germline segment, possibly from a read error. V usage is TRBV5-1 and J usage is TRBJ1-2, with D possibly matching TRBD1 (5 bases). Germline V gives CDR1 SGHRS, CDR2 YFSETQ. The CDR3 totals 13 residues. The CDR3 here is CASSLEGWRGYTF. The CDR3 DNA is TGCGCCAGCAGTTTGGAGGGGTGGCGAGGCTACACCTTC.

V usage is TRBV2 and J usage is TRBJ2-1, with a possible D match to TRBD2 (5 bases). The CDR3 has 13 amino acids. Deletions cut 3 bases from V and 15 bases from J, with 18 bases between. Germline CDR1 SNHLY, CDR2 FYNNEI. The CDR3 region has the DNA TGTGCCAGCAGTGAGGGGTGGGCGACTACCACGTTCTTC. Its protein product is CASSEGWATTTFF.

This clone appeared a single time. The chain combines TRBV5-6 with TRBJ2-2, with D unclear. CDR1 SGHDT and CDR2 YYEEEE come from the germline V gene. V was shortened by 2 bases and J by 6 bases, with 2 bases between the two germline ends. This CDR3 has 11 residues. CDR3 sequence: CASSFSGELFF. CDR3 in DNA: TGTGCCAGCAGCTTCTCCGGGGAGCTGTTTTTT.

V is TRBV19 and J is TRBJ1-1, with D possibly being TRBD1 (6 bases). Germline CDR1 and CDR2: LNHDA and SQIVND (reference sequence). The V end was cut by 6 bases, the J end by 7 bases, with 12 bases between. This CDR3 has 12 residues. Written as DNA, the CDR3 is TGTGCCAGTAGGGAAGGGGGTCATGAAGCTTTCTTT. It codes for CASREGGHEAFF.

The chain couples TRBV6-1 to TRBJ1-1; 9 nucleotides agree with TRBD1. Germline loops: CDR1 MNHNS, CDR2 SASEGT. This CDR3 spans 15 amino acids. J was trimmed by 5 bases and V by 4 bases; bases with no gene match: 8. The CDR3 nucleotides are TGTGCCAGCAGTGTCGACAGGGGGGAAGGGACTGAAGCTTTCTTT. Its protein is CASSVDRGEGTEAFF.

The chain has TRBV11-3 and TRBJ2-1; D perhaps matches TRBD2 (5 bases). The CDR3 contains 13 residues. Germline V gene data show CDR1 as SGHNT and CDR2 as YENEEA. The V end lost 1 base, the J end lost 12 bases, and 13 bases lay between the germline ends. The CDR3 loop is CASSLAPGSLQFF. The CDR3 nucleotides read TGTGCCAGCAGCTTAGCCCCGGGGTCCCTGCAGTTCTTC. Full variable domain (rest looked up from reference TRBV11-3 and TRBJ2-1): EAGVVQSPRYKIIEKKQPVAFWCNPISGHNTLYWYLQNLGQGPELLIRYENEEAVDDSQLPKDRFSAERLKGVDSTLKIQPAELGDSAVYLCASSLAPGSLQFFGPGTRLTVL.